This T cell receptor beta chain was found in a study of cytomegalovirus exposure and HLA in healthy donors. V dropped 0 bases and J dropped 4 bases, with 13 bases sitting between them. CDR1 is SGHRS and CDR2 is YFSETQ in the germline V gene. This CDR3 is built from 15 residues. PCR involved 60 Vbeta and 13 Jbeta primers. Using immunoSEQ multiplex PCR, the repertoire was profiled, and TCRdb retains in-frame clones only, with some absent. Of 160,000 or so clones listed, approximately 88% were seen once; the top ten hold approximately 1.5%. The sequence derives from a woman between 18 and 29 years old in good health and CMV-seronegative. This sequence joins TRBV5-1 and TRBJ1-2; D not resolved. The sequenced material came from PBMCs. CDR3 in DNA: TGCGCCAGCAGCTTGGGGTCCGAGGGTCCCTATGGCTACACCTTC. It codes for CASSLGSEGPYGYTF.